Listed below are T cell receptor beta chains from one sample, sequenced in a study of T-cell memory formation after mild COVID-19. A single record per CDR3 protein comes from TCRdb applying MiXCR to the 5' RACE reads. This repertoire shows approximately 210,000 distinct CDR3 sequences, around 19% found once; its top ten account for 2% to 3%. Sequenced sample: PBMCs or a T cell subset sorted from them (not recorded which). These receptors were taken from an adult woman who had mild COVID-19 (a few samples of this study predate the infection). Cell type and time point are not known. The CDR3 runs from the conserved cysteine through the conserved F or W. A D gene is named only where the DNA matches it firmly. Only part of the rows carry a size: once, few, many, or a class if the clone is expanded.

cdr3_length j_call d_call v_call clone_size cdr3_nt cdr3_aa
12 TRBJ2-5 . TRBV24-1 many TGTGCCACCAGTGATTTGAGGGAGACCCAGTACTTC CATSDLRETQYF
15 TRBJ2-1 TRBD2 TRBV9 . TGTGCCAGCAGCCCTCCAGCGGGAGGTTTCAATGAGCAGTTCTTC CASSPPAGGFNEQFF
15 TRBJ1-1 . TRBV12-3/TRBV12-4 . TGTGCCAGCAGTTTAGTCGGCGGGGCGAACACTGAAGCTTTCTTT CASSLVGGANTEAFF
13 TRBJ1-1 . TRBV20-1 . TGCAGTGTTCCCGGATGGGCGGAAACTGAAGCTTTCTTT CSVPGWAETEAFF
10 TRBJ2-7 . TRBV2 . TGTGCCAGCAGTGAAGGCGAGCAGTACTTC CASSEGEQYF
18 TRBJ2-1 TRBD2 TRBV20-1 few TGCAGTGCTACCCCGGGACTAGGAGTTCATGGGAGTCGGAATGAGCAGTTCTTC CSATPGLGVHGSRNEQFF
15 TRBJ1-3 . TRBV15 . TGTGCCACCAGCAGACCGATCGGGACTCCGGGCACCATATATTTT CATSRPIGTPGTIYF
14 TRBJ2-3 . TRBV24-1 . TGTGCCACCAGTGATACGCTAGCTTCAGATACGCAGTATTTT CATSDTLASDTQYF
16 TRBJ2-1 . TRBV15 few TGTGCCACCAGCAGAACCGGGACCAGCGGTTACAATGAGCAGTTCTTC CATSRTGTSGYNEQFF
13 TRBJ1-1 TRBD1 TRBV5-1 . TGCGCCAGCAGCTGGGGACAGGGCACTGAAGCTTTCTTT CASSWGQGTEAFF
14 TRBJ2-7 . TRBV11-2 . TGTGCCAGCAGCTTAGGACTAGAAAACTACGAGCAGTACTTC CASSLGLENYEQYF
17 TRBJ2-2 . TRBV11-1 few TGTGCCAGCAGCTTAGGATTCTGGGACGGTAACACCGGGGAGCTGTTTTTT CASSLGFWDGNTGELFF
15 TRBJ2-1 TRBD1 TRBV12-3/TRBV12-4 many TGTGCCAGCAGTGTTCCGGGACAGGGGGTTGGTGAGCAGTTCTTC CASSVPGQGVGEQFF
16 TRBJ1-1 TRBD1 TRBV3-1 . TGTGCCAGCAGCCAAGAAGGGAACAGGGGGTGGGCTGAAGCTTTCTTT CASSQEGNRGWAEAFF
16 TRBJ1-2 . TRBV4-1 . TGCGCCAGCAGCCAAGTAAACAGCTTCTCTAACTATGGCTACACCTTC CASSQVNSFSNYGYTF
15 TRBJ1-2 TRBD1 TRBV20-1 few TGCAGTGCTAGAGATCAGGCAGGGGGCTCTTATGGCTACACCTTC CSARDQAGGSYGYTF
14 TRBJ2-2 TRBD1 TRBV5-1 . TGCGCCAGCAGCTTAGTCGACAGGGAAGGGGAGCTGTTTTTT CASSLVDREGELFF
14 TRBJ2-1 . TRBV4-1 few TGCGCCAGCAGCCCCCCTACTAGAGGCAATGAGCAGTTCTTC CASSPPTRGNEQFF
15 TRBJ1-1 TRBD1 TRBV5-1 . TGCGCCAGCAGCCTCAGGGACAGGGCAGGCACTGAAGCTTTCTTT CASSLRDRAGTEAFF
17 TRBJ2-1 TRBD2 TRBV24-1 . TGTGCCACCAGTTCGGCTAGCGGGAAAGAGTCCTACAATGAGCAGTTCTTC CATSSASGKESYNEQFF
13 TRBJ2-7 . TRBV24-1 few TGTGCCACCAGTGATTTGGAGGGCAGGGAGCAGTACTTC CATSDLEGREQYF
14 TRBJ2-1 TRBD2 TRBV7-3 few TGTGCCAGCAGCTCTACTAGCGGGAGGAGTGAGCAGTTCTTC CASSSTSGRSEQFF
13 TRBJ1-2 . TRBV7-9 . TGTGCCAGCGGTCCGACAGCGGTCTATGGCTACACCTTC CASGPTAVYGYTF
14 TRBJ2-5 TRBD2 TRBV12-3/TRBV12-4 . TGTGCCAGCAGTCCCACGGGAGGGATGGAGACCCAGTACTTC CASSPTGGMETQYF
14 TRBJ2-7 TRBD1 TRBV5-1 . TGCGCCAGCAGTTTACAGGGGATCTCCTACGAGCAGTACTTC CASSLQGISYEQYF
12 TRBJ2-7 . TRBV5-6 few TGTGCCAGCAGCTACACAGTTGGGGAGCAGTACTTC CASSYTVGEQYF
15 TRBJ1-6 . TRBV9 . TGTGCCAGCAGCGTAGATGACTTGGGTAATTCACCCCTCCACTTT CASSVDDLGNSPLHF
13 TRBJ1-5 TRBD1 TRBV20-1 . TGCAGCGCCCAGACAGGGGTTAATCAGCCCCAGCATTTT CSAQTGVNQPQHF
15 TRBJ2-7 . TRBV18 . TGTGCCAGCTCACCTCGGACCGGCTGGGTCTACGAGCAGTACTTC CASSPRTGWVYEQYF
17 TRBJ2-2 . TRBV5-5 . TGTGCCAGCAGCTCCCCGATCGGGGGCCCAAAGCCCGGGGAGCTGTTTTTT CASSSPIGGPKPGELFF
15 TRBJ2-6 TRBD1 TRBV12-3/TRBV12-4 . TGTGCCAGCAGGCAAGGGACAGCTGGGGCCAACGTCCTGACTTTC CASRQGTAGANVLTF
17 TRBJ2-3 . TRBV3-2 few TGTGCCAGCAGCCAAGATGGAGCGGGAGGGCCCAGAGATACGCAGTATTTT CASSQDGAGGPRDTQYF
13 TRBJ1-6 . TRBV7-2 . TGTGCCAGCAGCTCAGGCTATAATTCACCCCTCCACTTT CASSSGYNSPLHF
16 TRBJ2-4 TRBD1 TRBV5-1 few TGCGCCAGCAGCCTCGCCGGGACAGGGAACACAAACATTCAGTACTTC CASSLAGTGNTNIQYF
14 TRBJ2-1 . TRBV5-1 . TGCGCCAGCAGCTTGGCCGGTTTGGGCACTGAGCAGTTCTTC CASSLAGLGTEQFF
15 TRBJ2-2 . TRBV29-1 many TGCAGCGTTGAACGGACGGGGGCTACGTCCGGGGAGCTGTTTTTT CSVERTGATSGELFF
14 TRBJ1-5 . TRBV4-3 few TGCGCCAGCAGCCAAGATTTCCGCGGGCAGCCCCAGCATTTT CASSQDFRGQPQHF
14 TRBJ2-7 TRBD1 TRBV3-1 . TGTGCCAGCAGTGATGGGACAGCATCCTACGAGCAGTACTTC CASSDGTASYEQYF
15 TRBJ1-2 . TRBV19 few TGTGCCAGTAGACCTTCTGATGGGGGCTCGAAAGGCTACACCTTC CASRPSDGGSKGYTF
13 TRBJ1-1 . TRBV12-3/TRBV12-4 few TGTGCCAGCGGGGTGTCCGGAGGCACTGAAGCTTTCTTT CASGVSGGTEAFF
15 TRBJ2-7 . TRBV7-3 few TGTGCCAGCAGCCTGGAAGGGGGGGCCCCCTACGAGCAGTACTTC CASSLEGGAPYEQYF
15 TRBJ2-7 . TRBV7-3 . TGTGCCAGCAGCTTAACGGCCGCCGGACTCTACGAGCAGTACTTC CASSLTAAGLYEQYF
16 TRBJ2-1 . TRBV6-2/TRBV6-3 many TGTGCCAGCAGTTACTCGCTTAGCGTCCGAGGGAAAGAGCAGTTCTTC CASSYSLSVRGKEQFF
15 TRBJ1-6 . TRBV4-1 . TGCGCCAGCAGCTACAGGACAGTATCTAATTCACCCCTCCACTTT CASSYRTVSNSPLHF
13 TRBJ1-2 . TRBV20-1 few TGCAGTGCACCTATTTCGGGGTCCAATGGCTACACCTTC CSAPISGSNGYTF
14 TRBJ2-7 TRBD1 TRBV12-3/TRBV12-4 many TGTGCCAGCAGCCCCCCGGGACAGTTATACGAGCAGTACTTC CASSPPGQLYEQYF
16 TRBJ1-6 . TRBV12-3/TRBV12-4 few TGTGCCAGCAGTTATCGACCGACCGGGGATAATTCACCCCTCCACTTT CASSYRPTGDNSPLHF
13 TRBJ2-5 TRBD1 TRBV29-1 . TGCAGCGATTTGACAGGGGTCCAGGAGACCCAGTACTTC CSDLTGVQETQYF
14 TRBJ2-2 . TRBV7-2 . TGTGCCAGCAGCCCGAATTGGAACACCGGGGAGCTGTTTTTT CASSPNWNTGELFF
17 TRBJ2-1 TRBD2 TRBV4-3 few TGCGCCAGCAGCCAGGCCTCACTAGCGGGAGGGCCCCATGAGCAGTTCTTC CASSQASLAGGPHEQFF
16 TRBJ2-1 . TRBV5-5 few TGTGCCAGCAAACGAGGGGCGGAGGGGGTTGGGAATGAGCAGTTCTTC CASKRGAEGVGNEQFF
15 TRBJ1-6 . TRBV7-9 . TGTGCCAGCAGACCTATGAGCTCCTATAATTCACCCCTCCACTTT CASRPMSSYNSPLHF
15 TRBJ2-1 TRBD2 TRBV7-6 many TGTGCCAGCAGCTCCGCTAGCGGGAGCTACAATGAGCAGTTCTTC CASSSASGSYNEQFF
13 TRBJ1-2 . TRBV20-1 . TGCAGTCCTCGCCCAGGGGTCCCCTATGGCTACACCTTC CSPRPGVPYGYTF
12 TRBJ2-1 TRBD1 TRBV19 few TGTGCCAGTAGTATTCGACAGGGTGAGCAGTTCTTC CASSIRQGEQFF